The rows below give T cell receptor beta chains drawn from one sample of a study of cytomegalovirus exposure and HLA in healthy donors. Data came from immunoSEQ multiplex PCR; TCRdb stores just in-frame clones and leaves some out. The sample holds under 150,000 clones, approximately 80% seen once. Sequenced input: PBMCs. These receptor sequences come from a woman in her 40s in good health and CMV-seronegative. Both conserved end residues are part of each CDR3. The order of the fields is clone size, J gene, V gene, D gene, CDR3 protein, CDR3 DNA. The D gene is left open where the match is weak. Not all rows give a size; the values are once, few, many and, for expanded clones, a class.

size: .; J: TRBJ1-1; V: TRBV28; D: TRBD1; CDR3: CASSPRGARGNTEAFF; DNA: TGTGCCAGCAGCCCCAGGGGGGCACGGGGGAACACTGAAGCTTTCTTT
size: .; J: TRBJ1-6; V: TRBV5-1; D: .; CDR3: CASSLAADNSPLHF; DNA: TGCGCCAGCAGCTTGGCGGCGGATAATTCACCCCTCCACTTT
size: .; J: TRBJ2-7; V: TRBV5-1; D: TRBD1; CDR3: CASSDSFGQGRSYEQYF; DNA: TGCGCCAGCAGCGATTCCTTCGGACAGGGTCGTTCCTACGAGCAGTACTTC
size: .; J: TRBJ1-6; V: TRBV9; D: .; CDR3: CASSVDGRDNSPLHF; DNA: TGTGCCAGCAGCGTAGACGGGAGGGATAATTCACCCCTCCACTTT
size: few; J: TRBJ1-2; V: TRBV5-1; D: .; CDR3: CASSLVGGDYGYTF; DNA: TGCGCCAGCAGCTTGGTAGGGGGGGACTATGGCTACACCTTC
size: once; J: TRBJ1-4; V: TRBV29-1; D: .; CDR3: CSVGETGFIGEKLFF; DNA: TGCAGCGTTGGGGAAACAGGGTTTATCGGGGAAAAACTGTTTTTT
size: .; J: TRBJ2-7; V: TRBV27; D: TRBD1; CDR3: CASSLRTGGTYEQYF; DNA: TGTGCCAGCAGTTTAAGGACAGGGGGAACCTACGAGCAGTACTTC
size: .; J: TRBJ1-5; V: TRBV25-1; D: TRBD1; CDR3: CASSEWDRNSHQPQHF; DNA: TGTGCCAGCAGTGAATGGGACAGGAACTCTCATCAGCCCCAGCATTTT
size: .; J: TRBJ2-3; V: TRBV4-2; D: TRBD2; CDR3: CASSQDFAGDTDTQYF; DNA: TGTGCCAGCAGCCAAGATTTCGCGGGGGACACAGATACGCAGTATTTT
size: few; J: TRBJ2-1; V: TRBV7-2; D: TRBD2; CDR3: CASSRTSNEQFF; DNA: TGTGCCAGCAGCAGGACTAGCAATGAGCAGTTCTTC
size: .; J: TRBJ2-1; V: TRBV10-2; D: TRBD2; CDR3: CASTETSGSYNEQFF; DNA: TGCGCCAGCACGGAGACTAGCGGGAGCTACAATGAGCAGTTCTTC
size: .; J: TRBJ1-3; V: TRBV19; D: TRBD1; CDR3: CASSIGQGTGNTIYF; DNA: TGTGCCAGTAGTATCGGACAGGGAACGGGAAACACCATATATTTT
size: .; J: TRBJ1-2; V: TRBV28; D: .; CDR3: CASRHQAGANYGYTF; DNA: TGTGCCAGCCGACACCAGGCAGGTGCGAACTATGGCTACACCTTC
size: .; J: TRBJ2-3; V: TRBV5-1; D: TRBD2; CDR3: CASSPLLAGGTDTQYF; DNA: TGCGCCAGCAGCCCCCTACTAGCGGGGGGCACAGATACGCAGTATTTT
size: .; J: TRBJ1-5; V: TRBV18; D: TRBD1; CDR3: CASSPNQGVNQPQHF; DNA: TGTGCCAGCTCACCGAACCAGGGGGTGAATCAGCCCCAGCATTTT
size: .; J: TRBJ1-1; V: TRBV30; D: .; CDR3: CAWRYPGANTEAFF; DNA: TGTGCCTGGAGGTACCCAGGGGCGAACACTGAAGCTTTCTTT
size: .; J: TRBJ2-3; V: TRBV2; D: .; CDR3: CASRVVADTQYF; DNA: TGTGCCAGCAGAGTAGTCGCAGATACGCAGTATTTT
size: .; J: TRBJ2-7; V: TRBV10-2; D: TRBD1; CDR3: CASSAGGEQYF; DNA: TGCGCCAGCAGTGCAGGGGGAGAGCAGTACTTC
size: .; J: TRBJ2-7; V: TRBV18; D: TRBD2; CDR3: CASSPLLAERGYEQYF; DNA: TGTGCCAGCTCACCACTTCTCGCGGAGCGGGGTTACGAGCAGTACTTC
size: .; J: TRBJ2-7; V: TRBV7-8; D: TRBD2; CDR3: CASSLGGSGNYEQYF; DNA: TGTGCCAGCAGCTTAGGCGGTAGCGGGAACTACGAGCAGTACTTC
size: .; J: TRBJ2-3; V: TRBV30; D: .; CDR3: CAWNMVFEADTQYF; DNA: TGTGCCTGGAATATGGTTTTTGAGGCAGATACGCAGTATTTT
size: once; J: TRBJ2-6; V: TRBV6-1; D: TRBD1; CDR3: CASRQGAVGANVLTF; DNA: TGTGCCAGCAGACAGGGGGCGGTTGGGGCCAACGTCCTGACTTTC
size: .; J: TRBJ2-7; V: TRBV5-1; D: .; CDR3: CASSSPDLKQYF; DNA: TGCGCCAGCAGCTCCCCGGACTTAAAGCAGTACTTC
size: .; J: TRBJ2-3; V: TRBV6-1; D: TRBD2; CDR3: CASSELAGGQDTQYF; DNA: TGTGCCAGCAGTGAACTAGCGGGGGGGCAAGATACGCAGTATTTT
size: .; J: TRBJ2-7; V: TRBV27; D: TRBD2; CDR3: CASSLASGIYVGANEQYF; DNA: TGTGCCAGCAGTTTGGCTAGCGGGATCTACGTCGGGGCTAACGAGCAGTACTTC
size: .; J: TRBJ2-5; V: TRBV30; D: .; CDR3: CAWSSTGWYETQYF; DNA: TGTGCCTGGAGTTCCACAGGGTGGTACGAGACCCAGTACTTC
size: few; J: TRBJ2-7; V: TRBV30; D: .; CDR3: CAWTGQTYEQYF; DNA: TGTGCCTGGACAGGACAAACCTACGAGCAGTACTTC
size: few; J: TRBJ2-2; V: TRBV28; D: TRBD1; CDR3: CASSEPTGVGELFF; DNA: TGTGCCAGCAGTGAACCTACAGGGGTCGGGGAGCTGTTTTTT
size: .; J: TRBJ1-6; V: TRBV19; D: TRBD1; CDR3: CASTQTGGGKSPLHF; DNA: TGTGCCAGTACTCAGACAGGGGGCGGCAAATCACCCCTCCACTTT
size: .; J: TRBJ1-6; V: TRBV9; D: TRBD1; CDR3: CASSVDREPRSPLHF; DNA: TGTGCCAGCAGCGTGGACAGGGAGCCTCGTTCACCCCTCCACTTT
size: .; J: TRBJ2-3; V: TRBV30; D: .; CDR3: CAWGGVGSTDTQYF; DNA: TGTGCCTGGGGCGGGGTGGGGAGCACAGATACGCAGTATTTT
size: .; J: TRBJ2-7; V: TRBV5-1; D: .; CDR3: CASSLVQQSYEQYF; DNA: TGCGCCAGCAGCTTGGTACAGCAGTCCTACGAGCAGTACTTC
size: .; J: TRBJ1-1; V: TRBV7-9; D: .; CDR3: CASSLAHLGHTEAFF; DNA: TGTGCCAGCAGCTTAGCGCACCTTGGGCACACTGAAGCTTTCTTT
size: .; J: TRBJ2-7; V: TRBV19; D: TRBD2; CDR3: CASSTGLAGGREQYF; DNA: TGTGCCAGTAGTACCGGACTAGCGGGAGGGCGGGAGCAGTACTTC
size: .; J: TRBJ1-1; V: TRBV6-5; D: TRBD1; CDR3: CASSTQGDRTEAFF; DNA: TGTGCCAGCAGTACACAGGGGGATAGGACTGAAGCTTTCTTT
size: .; J: TRBJ2-7; V: TRBV27; D: TRBD1; CDR3: CASSLSTGWREQYF; DNA: TGTGCCAGCAGTCTTTCGACAGGGTGGCGCGAGCAGTACTTC
size: .; J: TRBJ2-7; V: TRBV5-1; D: TRBD1; CDR3: CASSLEGADEQYF; DNA: TGCGCCAGCAGCTTGGAGGGGGCGGACGAGCAGTACTTC
size: .; J: TRBJ2-3; V: TRBV28; D: .; CDR3: CASRSTLGQYF; DNA: TGTGCCAGCAGGAGTACCCTAGGGCAGTATTTT
size: .; J: TRBJ1-1; V: TRBV19; D: TRBD1; CDR3: CASRQGVRSTEAFF; DNA: TGTGCCAGTAGACAGGGGGTGCGGAGCACTGAAGCTTTCTTT
size: .; J: TRBJ2-1; V: TRBV19; D: TRBD1; CDR3: CASGQGGSNEQFF; DNA: TGTGCCTCTGGACAGGGGGGGAGCAATGAGCAGTTCTTC
size: few; J: TRBJ2-7; V: TRBV10-2; D: TRBD2; CDR3: CASRRLAETIGAYEQYF; DNA: TGCGCCAGCCGCCGGCTAGCGGAAACCATAGGGGCCTACGAGCAGTACTTC
size: .; J: TRBJ1-4; V: TRBV15; D: TRBD1; CDR3: CATSTATGAAEKLFF; DNA: TGTGCCACCAGCACAGCGACAGGGGCTGCGGAAAAACTGTTTTTT
size: .; J: TRBJ2-7; V: TRBV7-2; D: TRBD2; CDR3: CASSLGTSASYEQYF; DNA: TGTGCCAGCAGCTTGGGGACTAGCGCCTCCTACGAGCAGTACTTC
size: .; J: TRBJ2-5; V: TRBV7-2; D: TRBD2; CDR3: CASSLGLAGTETQYF; DNA: TGTGCCAGCAGCTTGGGACTAGCGGGAACGGAGACCCAGTACTTC
size: .; J: TRBJ1-2; V: TRBV5-6; D: .; CDR3: CASSLQLKDSSFDYGYTF; DNA: TGTGCCAGCAGCTTGCAGTTAAAAGACAGCAGTTTTGACTATGGCTACACCTTC
size: few; J: TRBJ2-6; V: TRBV19; D: .; CDR3: CASSMLRGLSGANVLTF; DNA: TGTGCCAGTAGTATGTTAAGGGGACTGTCTGGGGCCAACGTCCTGACTTTC
size: .; J: TRBJ2-5; V: TRBV10-1; D: TRBD2; CDR3: CASRRLAAFDLTQYF; DNA: TGCGCCAGCAGGCGACTAGCGGCCTTTGATTTGACCCAGTACTTC
size: .; J: TRBJ1-6; V: TRBV30; D: TRBD1; CDR3: CAWRGPTGGNSPLHF; DNA: TGTGCCTGGAGAGGCCCGACAGGGGGGAATTCACCCCTCCACTTT
size: .; J: TRBJ2-1; V: TRBV5-6; D: TRBD2; CDR3: CASSLGRLAGGSEQFF; DNA: TGTGCCAGCAGCTTGGGCCGACTAGCGGGAGGCTCTGAGCAGTTCTTC
size: once; J: TRBJ1-2; V: TRBV2; D: .; CDR3: CASSEVTGSPYGYTF; DNA: TGTGCCAGCAGTGAAGTAACAGGGAGCCCATATGGCTACACCTTC
size: .; J: TRBJ1-2; V: TRBV7-2; D: TRBD1; CDR3: CASSFGTGGLSQHGYTF; DNA: TGTGCCAGCAGCTTCGGGACAGGGGGCCTTTCCCAGCATGGCTACACCTTC
size: .; J: TRBJ2-5; V: TRBV4-2; D: TRBD2; CDR3: CASSPVGSSGTSGEWGETQYF; DNA: TGTGCCAGCAGCCCGGTGGGTTCGTCGGGGACTAGCGGGGAATGGGGAGAGACCCAGTACTTC